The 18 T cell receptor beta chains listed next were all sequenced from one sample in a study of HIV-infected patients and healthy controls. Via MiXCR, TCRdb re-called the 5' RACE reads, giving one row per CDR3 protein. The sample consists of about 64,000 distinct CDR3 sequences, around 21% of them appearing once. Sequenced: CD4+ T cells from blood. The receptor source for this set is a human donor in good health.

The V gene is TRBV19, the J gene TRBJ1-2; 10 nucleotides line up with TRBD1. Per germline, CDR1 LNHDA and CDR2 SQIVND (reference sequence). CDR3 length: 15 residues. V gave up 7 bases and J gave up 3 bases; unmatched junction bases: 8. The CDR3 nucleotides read TGTGCCAGTAAGACAGGGGGCGGCGACTACTATGGCTACACCTTC. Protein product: CASKTGGGDYYGYTF.

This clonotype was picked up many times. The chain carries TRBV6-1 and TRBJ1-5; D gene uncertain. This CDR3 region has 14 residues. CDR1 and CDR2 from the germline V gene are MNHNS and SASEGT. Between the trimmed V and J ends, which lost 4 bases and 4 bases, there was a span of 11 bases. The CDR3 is CASSGLGSNQPQHF. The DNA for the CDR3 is TGTGCCAGCAGTGGTCTGGGTTCGAATCAGCCCCAGCATTTT.

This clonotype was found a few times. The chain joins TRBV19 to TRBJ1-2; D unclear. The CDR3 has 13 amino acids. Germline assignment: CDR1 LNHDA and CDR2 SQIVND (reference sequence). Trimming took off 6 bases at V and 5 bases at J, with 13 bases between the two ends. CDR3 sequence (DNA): TGTGCCAGTAGCCCCCAGCCCTCTTATGGCTACACCTTC. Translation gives CASSPQPSYGYTF.

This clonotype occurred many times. The CDR3 DNA is TGCAGCGTTGCCAAAACAGGCCACACCGGGGAGCTGTTTTTT. Amino acid sequence: CSVAKTGHTGELFF. V usage is TRBV29-1 and J usage is TRBJ2-2; a possible D gene is TRBD1 (5 bases). V shed 4 bases and J shed 3 bases, with 12 bases lying between them. This CDR3 region has 14 residues. Germline lookup yields CDR1 SQVTM and CDR2 ANQGSEA.

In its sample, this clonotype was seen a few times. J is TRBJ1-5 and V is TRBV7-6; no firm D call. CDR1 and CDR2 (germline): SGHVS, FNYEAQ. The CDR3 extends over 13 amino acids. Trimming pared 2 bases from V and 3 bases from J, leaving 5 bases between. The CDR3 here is CASSLTTNQPQHF. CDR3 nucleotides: TGTGCCAGCAGCTTAACTACCAATCAGCCCCAGCATTTT.

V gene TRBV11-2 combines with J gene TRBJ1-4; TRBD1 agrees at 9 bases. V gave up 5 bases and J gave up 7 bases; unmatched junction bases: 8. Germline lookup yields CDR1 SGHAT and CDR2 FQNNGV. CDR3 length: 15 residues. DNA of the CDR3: TGTGCCAGCAGCCCGGCCGGGACAGGGAGTGAAAAACTGTTTTTT. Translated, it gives CASSPAGTGSEKLFF.

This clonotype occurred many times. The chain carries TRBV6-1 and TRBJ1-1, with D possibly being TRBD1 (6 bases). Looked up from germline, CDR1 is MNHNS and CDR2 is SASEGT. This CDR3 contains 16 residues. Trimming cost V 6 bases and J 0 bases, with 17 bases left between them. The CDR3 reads CASRGHFLEMNTEAFF. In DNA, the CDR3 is TGTGCCAGCAGGGGACATTTCCTAGAAATGAACACTGAAGCTTTCTTT.

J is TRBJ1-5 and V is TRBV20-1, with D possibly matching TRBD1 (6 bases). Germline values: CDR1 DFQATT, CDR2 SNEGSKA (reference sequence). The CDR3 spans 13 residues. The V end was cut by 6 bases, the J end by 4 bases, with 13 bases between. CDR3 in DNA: TGCAGTGCGGTTCGGGGGCAAAATCAGCCCCAGCATTTT. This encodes CSAVRGQNQPQHF.

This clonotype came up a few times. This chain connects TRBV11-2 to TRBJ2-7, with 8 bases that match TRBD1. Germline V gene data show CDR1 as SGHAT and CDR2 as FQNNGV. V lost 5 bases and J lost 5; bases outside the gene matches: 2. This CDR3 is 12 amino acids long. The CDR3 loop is CASSQGANEQYF. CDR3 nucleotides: TGTGCCAGCAGCCAGGGGGCAAACGAGCAGTACTTC. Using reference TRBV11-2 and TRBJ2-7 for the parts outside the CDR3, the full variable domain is EAGVAQSPRYKIIEKRQSVAFWCNPISGHATLYWYQQILGQGPKLLIQFQNNGVVDDSQLPKDRFSAERLKGVDSTLKIQPAKLEDSAVYLCASSQGANEQYFGPGTRLTVT.

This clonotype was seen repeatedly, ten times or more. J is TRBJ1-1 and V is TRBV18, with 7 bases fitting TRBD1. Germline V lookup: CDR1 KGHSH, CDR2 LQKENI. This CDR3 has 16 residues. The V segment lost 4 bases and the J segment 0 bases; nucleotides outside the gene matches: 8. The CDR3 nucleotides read TGTGCCAGCTCACTGCACTCTCAGGGGGTGAACACTGAAGCTTTCTTT. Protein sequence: CASSLHSQGVNTEAFF.

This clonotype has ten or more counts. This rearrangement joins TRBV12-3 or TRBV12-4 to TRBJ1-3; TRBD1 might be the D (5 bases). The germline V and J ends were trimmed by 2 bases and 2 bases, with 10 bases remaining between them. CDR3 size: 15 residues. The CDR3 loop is CASSLRGPAGNTIYF. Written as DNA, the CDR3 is TGTGCCAGCAGTTTAAGGGGACCGGCTGGAAACACCATATATTTT.

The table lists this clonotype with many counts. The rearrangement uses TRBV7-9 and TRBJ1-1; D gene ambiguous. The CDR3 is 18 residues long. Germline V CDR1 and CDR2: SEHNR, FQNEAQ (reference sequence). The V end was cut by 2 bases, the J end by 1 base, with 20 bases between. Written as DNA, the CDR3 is TGTGCCAGCAGCTTATCTGCAAGCCCCTCTACCAGGAACACTGAAGCTTTCTTT. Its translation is CASSLSASPSTRNTEAFF. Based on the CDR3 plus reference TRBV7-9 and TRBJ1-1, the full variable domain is DTGVSQNPRHKITKRGQNVTFRCDPISEHNRLYWYRQTLGQGPEFLTYFQNEAQLEKSRLLSDRFSAERPKGSFSTLEIQRTEQGDSAMYLCASSLSASPSTRNTEAFFGQGTRLTVV.

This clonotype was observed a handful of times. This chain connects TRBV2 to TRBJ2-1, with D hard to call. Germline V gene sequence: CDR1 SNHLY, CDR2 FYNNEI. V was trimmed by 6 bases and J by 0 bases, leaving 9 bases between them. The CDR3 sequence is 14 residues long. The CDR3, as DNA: TGTGCCAGCAGCCTAGTGATCTCCTACAATGAGCAGTTCTTC. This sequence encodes CASSLVISYNEQFF.

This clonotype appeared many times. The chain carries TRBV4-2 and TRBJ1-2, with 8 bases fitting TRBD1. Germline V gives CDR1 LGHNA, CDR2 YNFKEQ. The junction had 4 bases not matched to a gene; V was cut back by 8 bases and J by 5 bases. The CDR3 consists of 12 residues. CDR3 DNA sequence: TGTGCCAGCGGACAGGGCGTATATGGCTACACCTTC. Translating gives CASGQGVYGYTF.

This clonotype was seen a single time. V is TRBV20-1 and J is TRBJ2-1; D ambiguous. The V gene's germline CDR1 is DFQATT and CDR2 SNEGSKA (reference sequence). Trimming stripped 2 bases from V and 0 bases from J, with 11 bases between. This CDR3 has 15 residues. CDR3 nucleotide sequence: TGCAGTGCTAGACTAACTGAACTCTCCTACAATGAGCAGTTCTTC. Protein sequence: CSARLTELSYNEQFF.

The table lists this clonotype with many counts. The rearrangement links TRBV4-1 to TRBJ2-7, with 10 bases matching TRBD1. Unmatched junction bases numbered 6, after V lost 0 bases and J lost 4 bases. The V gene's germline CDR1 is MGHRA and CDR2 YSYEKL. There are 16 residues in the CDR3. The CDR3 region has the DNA TGCGCCAGCAGCCAAGATAATGGACAGGGGGGATACGAGCAGTACTTC. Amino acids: CASSQDNGQGGYEQYF.

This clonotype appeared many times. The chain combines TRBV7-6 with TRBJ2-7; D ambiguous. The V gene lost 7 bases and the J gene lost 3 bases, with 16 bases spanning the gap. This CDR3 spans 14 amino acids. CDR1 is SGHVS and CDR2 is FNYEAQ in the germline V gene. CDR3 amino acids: CASTLGPRNYEQYF. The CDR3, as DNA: TGTGCCAGCACCCTTGGGCCCAGGAACTACGAGCAGTACTTC. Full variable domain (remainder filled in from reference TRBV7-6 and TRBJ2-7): GAGVSQSPRYKVTKRGQDVALRCDPISGHVSLYWYRQALGQGPEFLTYFNYEAQQDKSGLPNDRFSAERPEGSISTLTIQRTEQRDSAMYRCASTLGPRNYEQYFGPGTRLTVT.

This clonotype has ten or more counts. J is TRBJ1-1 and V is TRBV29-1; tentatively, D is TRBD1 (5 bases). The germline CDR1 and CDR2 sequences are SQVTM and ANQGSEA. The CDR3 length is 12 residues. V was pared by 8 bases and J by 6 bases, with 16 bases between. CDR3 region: CSTLRDGPEAFF. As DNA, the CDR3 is TGCAGCACCCTAAGGGACGGTCCTGAAGCTTTCTTT.